This record covers a single TCR beta chain. The sample originates from a study of CD8 T cells in ankylosing spondylitis. Preparation of TCR beta libraries was done by quantitative 5'-RACE with molecular barcodes. One entry per CDR3 protein, called by TCRdb with MiXCR from the 5' RACE reads. The sample holds about 140,000 distinct CDR3 sequences, more than 7% seen once. This TCR came from a male donor with ankylosing spondylitis. The source material was synovial fluid, either unsorted or a sorted T cell fraction (not recorded which).

The CDR3 DNA follows: TGTGCCAGCAGTCGCCTTGGGCGGGAAGACAATGAGCAGTTCTTC. Its translation is CASSRLGREDNEQFF. The chain employs TRBV6-2 or TRBV6-3 and TRBJ2-1; TRBD2 is a possible D gene (6 bases). Trimming took 5 bases from V and 5 from J, leaving 16 bases between them. The CDR3 consists of 15 residues. Germline V lookup: CDR1 MNHEY, CDR2 SVGEGT.